The rows below give T cell receptor beta chains drawn from one sample of a study of blood T cell repertoires in COVID-19. Produced via immunoSEQ multiplex PCR; TCRdb's table is partial and in-frame only. The data contain some 240,000 clones, 70% to 90% of them seen just once; the ten biggest clones take up around 2.5%. Sequenced material: peripheral blood. Every receptor here comes from a woman between 70 and 85 years old with COVID-19, enrolled during active disease. Each CDR3 is given with its conserved first and last residue. Clone size, where shown, is once, few, many, or a class for clones that have expanded.

V gene,clone size,CDR3 protein
TRBV2,NA,CASSLDRGRDTQYF
TRBV13,NA,CASSLSGDLGYTF
TRBV9,NA,CASSPLAGGESGELFF
TRBV5-1,NA,CASSLGHDTEAFF
TRBV12-3/TRBV12-4,NA,CASGQGQETQYF
TRBV19,NA,CASSYRGLNYGYTF
TRBV19,NA,CASSIDVTGTLHF
TRBV19,NA,CASSMTSKSGYGYTF
TRBV19,NA,CASSGQVSNQPQHF
TRBV11-3,NA,CASSARLASHEQFF
TRBV11-2,NA,CASSVRMREGYTF
TRBV25-1,few,CASSVGTGVGYTF
TRBV18,NA,CASSPLERNTEAFF
TRBV7-2,NA,CASSLGRYLANTEAFF
TRBV9,NA,CASSAHLGTGGSDGYTF
TRBV6-6,NA,CATSLQGENPIYGYTF
TRBV5-6,NA,CASSLVWAELKYQETQYF
TRBV14,once,CASSQPGQKAFF
TRBV19,NA,CATGTSGQAKNIQYF
TRBV3-1/TRBV3-2,NA,CASSQDWGGQGGTEAFF
TRBV7-2,NA,CASSWTGASYGYTF